These 5 T cell receptor beta chains share one sample of origin, sequenced in a study of blood T cell repertoires in COVID-19. Repertoires were generated with immunoSEQ multiplex PCR, while TCRdb's copy carries only in-frame clones and drops some. Counted here are fewer than 90,000 clones, roughly 78% occurring once; the ten biggest clones make up around 14%. The sequenced material came from peripheral blood. The origin of the receptors is an elderly woman with acute or convalescent COVID-19.

The genes are TRBV5-1 and TRBJ2-7; D is perhaps TRBD2 (5 bases). The V and J ends lost 2 bases and 7 bases respectively, with 13 bases between them. This CDR3 region has 13 residues. Germline V gives CDR1 SGHRS, CDR2 YFSETQ. CDR3 sequence: CASSFAGTGEQYF. The CDR3 coding sequence is TGCGCCAGCAGCTTCGCAGGAACGGGGGAGCAGTACTTC.

This clone has only a few counts. CDR3 bases: TGTGCCAGCAGCAATCAAGGGGGCGCGAACTATGGCTACACCTTC. Amino acids: CASSNQGGANYGYTF. This chain uses TRBV3-1 (or the pseudogene TRBV3-2) with TRBJ1-2; 7 nucleotides line up with TRBD1. V shed 5 bases, J shed 2 bases, and the junction held 8 bases outside the gene matches. CDR3 length: 15 residues. The V gene's germline CDR1 is LGHDT and CDR2 YNNKEL (reference sequence).

V usage is TRBV6-5 and J usage is TRBJ2-2; D is possibly TRBD2 (5 bases). There are 14 residues in the CDR3. Between the trimmed V and J ends, which lost 0 bases and 7 bases, there was a span of 9 bases. The germline V gene has CDR1 MNHEY and CDR2 SVGAGI. The CDR3 spells CASSYSGVVGELFF. For the CDR3, the DNA is TGTGCCAGCAGTTACTCCGGGGTCGTCGGGGAGCTGTTTTTT.

The CDR3 nucleotides read TGCAGTGCTAGTCGCCCTAGCGGGGGGGCTTACGAGCAGTACTTC. This encodes CSASRPSGGAYEQYF. The chain carries TRBV20-1 and TRBJ2-7; 12 bases are a match to TRBD2. J gave up 4 bases and V 3 bases, and 7 bases lay outside the gene matches. This CDR3 has 15 residues. Germline assignment: CDR1 DFQATT and CDR2 SNEGSKA (reference sequence).

The chain joins TRBV18 to TRBJ2-2; no clear D gene. CDR1 and CDR2 from the germline V gene are KGHSH and LQKENI. There are 15 residues in the CDR3. V lost 6 bases and J lost 4, with 15 bases in between. In nucleotides, the CDR3 is TGTGCCAGCTCCCGAATGCGGTCCCCCACCGGGGAGCTGTTTTTT. It yields the protein CASSRMRSPTGELFF.